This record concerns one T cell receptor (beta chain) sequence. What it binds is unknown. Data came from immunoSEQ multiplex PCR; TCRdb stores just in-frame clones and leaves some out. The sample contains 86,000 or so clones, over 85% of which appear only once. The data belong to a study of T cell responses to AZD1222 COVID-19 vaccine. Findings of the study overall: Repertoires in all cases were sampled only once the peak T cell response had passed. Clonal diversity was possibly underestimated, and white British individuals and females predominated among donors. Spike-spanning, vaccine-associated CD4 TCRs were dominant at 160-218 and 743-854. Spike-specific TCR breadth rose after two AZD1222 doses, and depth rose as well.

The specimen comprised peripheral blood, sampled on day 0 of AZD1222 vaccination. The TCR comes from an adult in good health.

CDR3 protein: CASSLETVNSPLHF. In DNA form, the CDR3 reads TGTGCCAGCAGCTTGGAGACAGTCAATTCACCCCTCCACTTT. The genes are TRBV5-4 and TRBJ1-6; perhaps TRBD1 as D (5 bases). CDR3 length: 14 residues. V lost 0 bases and J lost 7, with 8 bases in between. Per the germline V gene, CDR1 is SGHNT and CDR2 is YYREEE (reference sequence).